This T cell receptor beta chain was sequenced in a study of Graves' ophthalmopathy and Graves' hyperthyroidism. Findings of the study overall: A model of 13 signatures distinguished ophthalmopathy from stable hyperthyroidism at 85% to 90% sensitivity and approximately 81% specificity.

In the case of this clonotype: Its target is not known.

Amplification of the TCR beta CDR3 regions used RNA transcripts (as template). A first-round RT-PCR used HTBI primers, followed by a second-round multiplex PCR. TCRdb ran MiXCR on the multiplex PCR reads and lists one entry per CDR3 protein. The sample shows about 600,000 distinct CDR3 sequences, 35% to 45% of them seen only once. The CDR3 has 17 residues. Germline lookup yields CDR1 SNHLY and CDR2 FYNNEI. Trimming shortened V by 0 bases and J by 4 bases, and 16 bases separated the two germline ends. The sequencing input was peripheral blood or thyroid tissue (not recorded which). The TCR comes from an adult man with Graves' hyperthyroidism. This chain connects TRBV2 to TRBJ1-5, with a tentative D call TRBD1 (6 bases). This chain's CDR3 is CASSEAYGGGGNQPQHF. The CDR3 nucleotides are TGTGCCAGCAGTGAAGCGTACGGGGGCGGGGGAAATCAGCCCCAGCATTTT.